What follows are 30 T cell receptor beta chains derived from one specimen sequenced in a study of CD8 T cells in Susac syndrome. After extraction with the RNeasy kit, about 0.45 to 1 ug of the RNA was reverse transcribed using random hexamers. TCRdb fed the immunoSEQ multiplex PCR reads into MiXCR, producing one record per CDR3 protein. Of about 280,000 distinct CDR3 sequences listed, 80% to 90% were seen once; the top ten hold over 0.1%. What was sequenced was CD8+ T cells from PBMCs. Source of these receptors: a human donor with multiple sclerosis.

For this clonotype: One junction end disagrees with the germline gene, perhaps due to a read error. This sequence joins TRBV7-9 and TRBJ2-7, with 8 bases fitting TRBD2. The CDR3 has 15 amino acids. The germline gives CDR1 SEHNR, CDR2 FQNEAQ (reference sequence). The CDR3 sequence is CASSPGLSGSCEQYF. The DNA for the CDR3 is TGCGCCAGCAGCCCCGGCCTCAGCGGGAGCTGCGAGCAGTACTTC.

The J gene is TRBJ2-3, the V gene TRBV5-1; D is possibly TRBD1 (6 bases). CDR1 SGHRS and CDR2 YFSETQ come from the germline V gene. CDR3 size: 12 residues. The V end lost 7 bases, the J end lost 6 bases, and 12 bases lay between the germline ends. The chain's CDR3 is CASESDRDTQYF. DNA for the CDR3: TGCGCCAGCGAGAGCGACAGGGATACGCAGTATTTT.

The chain is built from TRBV29-1 and TRBJ2-2; tentatively, D is TRBD1 (6 bases). Germline lookup yields CDR1 SQVTM and CDR2 ANQGSEA. Trimming shortened V by 6 bases and J by 1 base, and 9 bases separated the two germline ends. The CDR3 runs 13 residues. The CDR3 region has the DNA TGCAGCGTCCCGGGACAGAACACCGGGGAGCTGTTTTTT. Translated: CSVPGQNTGELFF.

V and J are TRBV20-1 and TRBJ2-7; 7 bases match TRBD1. Germline CDR1 and CDR2: DFQATT and SNEGSKA (reference sequence). This CDR3 region has 15 residues. The V segment lost 4 bases and the J segment 1 base; nucleotides outside the gene matches: 10. The CDR3 region is CSAMDRDSWSYEQYF. The CDR3 DNA reads as TGCAGTGCTATGGACCGGGACAGCTGGTCCTACGAGCAGTACTTC.

The V gene is TRBV20-1, the J gene TRBJ1-1; D possibly corresponds to TRBD1 (5 bases). CDR1 is DFQATT, CDR2 SNEGSKA, per germline (reference sequence). This CDR3 has 15 residues. Trimming removed 6 bases at V and 5 bases at J, with 22 bases between. The CDR3 DNA follows: TGCAGTGCGCCAAGTCCCTCCCGGGGGAGGACTGAAGCTTTCTTT. This codes for CSAPSPSRGRTEAFF.

The gene calls are TRBV7-9 and TRBJ2-6; D call uncertain. The germline gives CDR1 SEHNR, CDR2 FQNEAQ (reference sequence). Trimming stripped 5 bases from V and 0 bases from J, with 17 bases between. The CDR3 contains 18 residues. The CDR3 spells CASSHTRHLSSGANVLTF. Here the CDR3 DNA reads TGTGCCAGCAGCCACACGAGGCACTTGAGCTCTGGGGCCAACGTCCTGACTTTC.

The genes are TRBV2 and TRBJ2-7; 7 bases line up with TRBD1. CDR3 length: 16 amino acids. V shed 6 bases and J 0 bases; nucleotides not matched to a gene: 11. Germline values: CDR1 SNHLY, CDR2 FYNNEI. CDR3 protein: CASRSSGTVLSYEQYF. Here the CDR3 DNA reads TGTGCCAGCAGGAGCTCCGGGACAGTCCTCTCCTACGAGCAGTACTTC.

Here the CDR3 DNA reads TGCAGCGTTACGGGGATGGGCTCTGGAAACACCATATATTTT. Translation gives CSVTGMGSGNTIYF. The V gene is TRBV29-1, the J gene TRBJ1-3; D gene ambiguous. The CDR3 runs 14 residues. Trimming removed 5 bases at V and 0 bases at J, with 11 bases between. CDR1 and CDR2 from the germline V gene are SQVTM and ANQGSEA.

The chain couples TRBV28 to TRBJ2-7, with D possibly TRBD1 on 5 matching bases. Germline loops: CDR1 MDHEN, CDR2 SYDVKM. The CDR3 spans 14 residues. Between the trimmed V and J ends, which lost 3 bases and 2 bases, there was a span of 11 bases. CDR3 sequence: CASSFLDSAYEQYF. In nucleotides, the CDR3 is TGTGCCAGCAGTTTCCTAGACAGTGCCTACGAGCAGTACTTC. The full variable domain, rest sourced from reference TRBV28 and TRBJ2-7, is DVKVTQSSRYLVKRTGEKVFLECVQDMDHENMFWYRQDPGLGLRLIYFSYDVKMKEKGDIPEGYSVSREKKERFSLILESASTNQTSMYLCASSFLDSAYEQYFGPGTRLTVT.

V gene TRBV6-4 combines with J gene TRBJ2-6, with unresolved D. This CDR3 contains 15 residues. The V end was cut by 0 bases, the J end by 0 bases, with 3 bases between. Germline loops: CDR1 MRHNA, CDR2 SNTAGT. The CDR3 reads CASSDSVSGANVLTF. CDR3 nucleotides: TGTGCCAGCAGTGACTCGGTCTCTGGGGCCAACGTCCTGACTTTC.

In nucleotides, the CDR3 is TGTGCCAGCAGTTACTCGGGATCCCTAGCCAAAAACATTCAGTACTTC. Its protein product is CASSYSGSLAKNIQYF. The genes are TRBV6-6 and TRBJ2-4; D is unclear. This CDR3 contains 16 residues. Germline CDR1 reads MNHNY; CDR2 reads SVGAGI (reference sequence). Trimming pared 0 bases from V and 0 bases from J, leaving 9 bases between.

This chain uses TRBV4-1 with TRBJ1-2; 7 bases map to TRBD1. Germline CDR1 is MGHRA and CDR2 is YSYEKL. J gave up 4 bases and V 5 bases, and 7 bases lay outside the gene matches. CDR3 length equals 14 residues. CDR3 nucleotides: TGCGCCAGCAGCTCGTTCGGGACAGCCTATGGCTACACCTTC. Translated, it gives CASSSFGTAYGYTF.

J is TRBJ2-1 and V is TRBV20-1; perhaps TRBD2 as D (6 bases). Per germline, CDR1 DFQATT and CDR2 SNEGSKA (reference sequence). The CDR3 spans 16 residues. The V gene lost 1 base and the J gene lost 4 bases, with 17 bases spanning the gap. CDR3 sequence reads: CSARGDPAGRYNEQFF. Here the CDR3 DNA reads TGCAGTGCTAGAGGGGACCCAGCGGGCCGGTACAATGAGCAGTTCTTC.

This rearrangement joins TRBV28 to TRBJ2-7; D may be TRBD2 (6 bases). The germline V gene has CDR1 MDHEN and CDR2 SYDVKM. V was pared by 2 bases and J by 2 bases, with 10 bases between. The CDR3 contains 14 residues. The CDR3 region is CASSLAGSAYEQYF. CDR3 nucleotides: TGTGCCAGCAGTTTAGCGGGAAGCGCCTACGAGCAGTACTTC.

The chain uses TRBV29-1 and TRBJ2-5, with 11 bases matching TRBD2. The junction had 9 bases not matched to a gene; V was cut back by 3 bases and J by 0 bases. This CDR3 comprises 17 residues. Germline CDR1 is SQVTM and CDR2 is ANQGSEA. The DNA of the CDR3 is TGCAGCGTTGAGGGACTAGCGGTAGGGGTGTACCAAGAGACCCAGTACTTC. Protein sequence: CSVEGLAVGVYQETQYF.

This rearrangement joins TRBV27 to TRBJ2-3, with D possibly called TRBD1 or TRBD2 (6 bases each). Trimming stripped 0 bases from V and 0 bases from J, with 16 bases between. Per the germline V gene, CDR1 is MNHEY and CDR2 is SMNVEV (reference sequence). This CDR3 contains 18 residues. The CDR3, as DNA: TGTGCCAGCAGTTTATCGGGCGAGGGGGGACAAAGCACAGATACGCAGTATTTT. Translating it yields CASSLSGEGGQSTDTQYF.

The rearrangement joins TRBV19 to TRBJ1-3; tentative D call: TRBD1 (6 bases). With 6 bases removed from V and 2 bases from J, the gap between germline ends came to 14 bases. There are 15 residues in the CDR3. Germline CDR1 reads LNHDA; CDR2 reads SQIVND (reference sequence). CDR3 sequence reads: CASRRAGEAGNTIYF. DNA for the CDR3: TGTGCCAGTAGGAGGGCAGGGGAGGCTGGAAACACCATATATTTT.

This clonotype appeared a single time. The chain uses TRBV28 and TRBJ2-7; 7 nucleotides line up with TRBD2. The CDR3 is made up of 14 amino acids. Per the germline V gene, CDR1 is MDHEN and CDR2 is SYDVKM. V shed 5 bases, J shed 6 bases, and the junction held 10 bases outside the gene matches. In DNA, the CDR3 is TGTGCCAGCAGTCCGTTAACGGGAGGTGGCGAGCAGTACTTC. Translated: CASSPLTGGGEQYF. Drawing the rest from reference TRBV28 and TRBJ2-7, the complete variable domain is DVKVTQSSRYLVKRTGEKVFLECVQDMDHENMFWYRQDPGLGLRLIYFSYDVKMKEKGDIPEGYSVSREKKERFSLILESASTNQTSMYLCASSPLTGGGEQYFGPGTRLTVT.

The V gene is TRBV6-5, the J gene TRBJ2-7, with D uncertain. Germline V gene lookup returns CDR1 MNHEY and CDR2 SVGAGI. CDR3 length: 13 residues. Deletions cut 0 bases from V and 1 base from J, with 4 bases between. The CDR3 DNA sequence: TGTGCCAGCAGTTACTCAGAATCCTACGAGCAGTACTTC. This encodes CASSYSESYEQYF.

The chain has TRBV5-5 and TRBJ2-5; 10 bases line up with TRBD1. The V segment lost 0 bases and the J segment 3 bases; nucleotides outside the gene matches: 11. This CDR3 is built from 18 residues. CDR1 and CDR2 (germline): SGHKS, YYEKEE (reference sequence). CDR3 DNA: TGTGCCAGCAGCTTGGATTCCCCTGGGGACAGGGGAAAAGAGACCCAGTACTTC. Translation gives CASSLDSPGDRGKETQYF. The full variable domain, completed using reference TRBV5-5 and TRBJ2-5, is DAGVTQSPTHLIKTRGQQVTLRCSPISGHKSVSWYQQVLGQGPQFIFQYYEKEERGRGNFPDRFSARQFPNYSSELNVNALLLGDSALYLCASSLDSPGDRGKETQYFGPGTRLLVL.

The rearrangement links TRBV6-5 to TRBJ2-4; no clear D. With 6 bases removed from V and 4 bases from J, the gap between germline ends came to 7 bases. This CDR3 contains 12 residues. The V gene's germline CDR1 is MNHEY and CDR2 SVGAGI. CDR3: CASRSSKNIQYF. Written as DNA, the CDR3 is TGTGCCAGCAGGTCCTCGAAAAACATTCAGTACTTC.

The chain links TRBV3-1 to TRBJ1-2, with 8 bases fitting TRBD1. CDR1 and CDR2 (germline): LGHDT, YNNKEL (reference sequence). The CDR3 runs 15 residues. V was pared by 3 bases and J by 4 bases, with 7 bases of the junction left unmatched. CDR3 region: CASSHGQGESYGYTF. As DNA, the CDR3 is TGTGCCAGCAGCCATGGACAGGGAGAGTCCTATGGCTACACCTTC. The complete variable domain, with remaining parts taken from reference TRBV3-1 and TRBJ1-2, reads DTAVSQTPKYLVTQMGNDKSIKCEQNLGHDTMYWYKQDSKKFLKIMFSYNNKELIINETVPNRFSPKSPDKAHLNLHINSLELGDSAVYFCASSHGQGESYGYTFGSGTRLTVV.

The J gene is TRBJ2-7, the V gene TRBV20-1, with unresolved D. The CDR3 is made up of 14 amino acids. Per the germline V gene, CDR1 is DFQATT and CDR2 is SNEGSKA (reference sequence). Between the trimmed V and J ends, which lost 0 bases and 3 bases, there was a span of 12 bases. CDR3 sequence: CSARDPDANYEQYF. CDR3 in DNA: TGCAGTGCTAGAGATCCCGACGCGAACTACGAGCAGTACTTC.

Only one count was recorded for this clonotype. In nucleotides, the CDR3 is TGTGCCAGCAGCCTCAAGGGCCTAGCGGGACCCGAGCAGTTCTTC. Translating it yields CASSLKGLAGPEQFF. The chain carries TRBV13 and TRBJ2-1; TRBD2 aligns across 9 bases. J gave up 10 bases and V 5 bases, and 12 bases lay outside the gene matches. Germline loops: CDR1 PRHDT, CDR2 FYEKMQ (reference sequence). This CDR3 is built from 15 residues.

This clonotype was counted a few times. The chain carries TRBV27 and TRBJ1-5; D unresolved. V was shortened by 3 bases and J by 0 bases, with 6 bases between the two germline ends. The germline gives CDR1 MNHEY, CDR2 SMNVEV (reference sequence). The CDR3 is made up of 14 amino acids. The CDR3 here is CASSLRDSNQPQHF. The DNA for the CDR3 is TGTGCCAGCAGTTTGAGGGATAGCAATCAGCCCCAGCATTTT.

The chain couples TRBV29-1 to TRBJ1-2, with D hard to call. Germline V gives CDR1 SQVTM, CDR2 ANQGSEA. V gave up 2 bases and J gave up 8 bases, with 9 bases separating them. The CDR3 sequence is 11 residues long. The CDR3 protein is CSVESGKGYTF. CDR3 sequence (DNA): TGCAGCGTTGAATCCGGGAAGGGCTACACCTTC.

This chain joins TRBV28 and TRBJ2-7; a possible D gene is TRBD2 (5 bases). Germline-derived CDR1 and CDR2 are MDHEN and SYDVKM. V was cut by 7 bases and J by 6 bases, with 13 bases left in between. The CDR3 sequence is 12 residues long. As DNA, the CDR3 is TGTGCCAGCATCAAGCAAGGAGGCGAGCAGTACTTC. Amino acid sequence: CASIKQGGEQYF.

The V and J genes are TRBV7-2 and TRBJ2-7, with unresolved D. The germline CDR1 and CDR2 sequences are SGHTA and FQGNSA. The CDR3 consists of 14 residues. The V end lost 1 base, the J end lost 6 bases, and 13 bases lay between the germline ends. The CDR3 sequence is CASSLGTSPIEQYF. The CDR3 DNA is TGTGCCAGCAGCTTAGGGACCAGCCCTATCGAGCAGTACTTC. The full variable domain, in which reference TRBV7-2 and TRBJ2-7 provide the parts outside the CDR3, is GAGVSQSPSNKVTEKGKDVELRCDPISGHTALYWYRQSLGQGLEFLIYFQGNSAPDKSGLPSDRFSAERTGGSVSTLTIQRTQQEDSAVYLCASSLGTSPIEQYFGPGTRLTVT.

This clonotype has just a few counts. This chain uses TRBV6-1 with TRBJ2-7; D call uncertain. V was shortened by 5 bases and J by 7 bases, with 9 bases between the two germline ends. In germline, CDR1 is MNHNS, CDR2 SASEGT. This CDR3 is 11 amino acids long. The CDR3 loop reads CASSSQREQYF. The DNA for the CDR3 is TGTGCCAGCAGTTCCCAACGTGAGCAGTACTTC.

The V and J genes are TRBV6-1 and TRBJ1-1, with unresolved D. The CDR3 totals 12 residues. Germline-derived CDR1 and CDR2 are MNHNS and SASEGT. V lost 6 bases to trimming and J lost 2 bases, with 7 bases between them. CDR3 nucleotide sequence: TGTGCCAGCAGGGTCCCTAACACTGAAGCTTTCTTT. Translated: CASRVPNTEAFF.